These T cell receptor beta chains were read from a single sample in a study of cytomegalovirus exposure and HLA in healthy donors. Produced via immunoSEQ multiplex PCR; TCRdb's table is partial and in-frame only. The data hold 200,000 to 300,000 clones, with around 80% observed a single time. Sample: PBMCs. The receptors come from a boy younger than 18 in good health and CMV-seronegative. The CDR3 runs from the conserved cysteine through the conserved F or W. Each record gives: D gene, clone size, V gene, J gene, CDR3 protein, CDR3 DNA. The D gene is left open where the match is weak. Expanded clones are given a class, and other clones once, few, many or no size at all.

D gene: TRBD2; clone size: NA; V gene: TRBV5-1; J gene: TRBJ2-2; CDR3 protein: CASSPRTSGGSNTGELFF; CDR3 DNA: TGCGCCAGCAGTCCGAGGACTAGCGGGGGCTCGAACACCGGGGAGCTGTTTTTT
D gene: TRBD1; clone size: NA; V gene: TRBV6-4; J gene: TRBJ1-5; CDR3 protein: CASSDGTGGNQPQHF; CDR3 DNA: TGTGCCAGCAGTGACGGGACAGGGGGCAATCAGCCCCAGCATTTT
D gene: TRBD1; clone size: NA; V gene: TRBV7-2; J gene: TRBJ1-2; CDR3 protein: CASSLWDSYGYTF; CDR3 DNA: TGTGCCAGCAGCTTATGGGACAGCTATGGCTACACCTTC
D gene: NA; clone size: few; V gene: TRBV25-1; J gene: TRBJ2-3; CDR3 protein: CASSELGGRTDTQYF; CDR3 DNA: TGTGCCAGCAGTGAATTGGGGGGACGCACAGATACGCAGTATTTT
D gene: TRBD1; clone size: NA; V gene: TRBV4-2; J gene: TRBJ2-7; CDR3 protein: CASSTRQGRYEQYF; CDR3 DNA: TGTGCCAGCAGCACCCGACAGGGGAGGTACGAGCAGTACTTC
D gene: NA; clone size: NA; V gene: TRBV10-3; J gene: TRBJ1-4; CDR3 protein: CAISDRGKGLFF; CDR3 DNA: TGTGCCATCAGTGACAGGGGAAAGGGACTGTTTTTT
D gene: TRBD2; clone size: NA; V gene: TRBV4-2; J gene: TRBJ2-1; CDR3 protein: CASSQASGRASYNEQFF; CDR3 DNA: TGTGCCAGCAGCCAAGCTAGCGGGAGGGCCTCCTACAATGAGCAGTTCTTC
D gene: NA; clone size: NA; V gene: TRBV11-3; J gene: TRBJ1-1; CDR3 protein: CASSLKIRDYTEAFF; CDR3 DNA: TGTGCCAGCAGCCTAAAAATCCGGGACTACACTGAAGCTTTCTTT
D gene: TRBD1; clone size: NA; V gene: TRBV5-1; J gene: TRBJ1-4; CDR3 protein: CASSLGTGIEKLFF; CDR3 DNA: TGCGCCAGCAGCTTGGGGACAGGGATCGAAAAACTGTTTTTT
D gene: NA; clone size: NA; V gene: TRBV11-3; J gene: TRBJ1-1; CDR3 protein: CASSIRDSATEAFF; CDR3 DNA: TGTGCCAGCAGCATAAGGGACTCAGCCACTGAAGCTTTCTTT
D gene: NA; clone size: NA; V gene: TRBV6-1; J gene: TRBJ2-7; CDR3 protein: CASRSQTGRSYEQYF; CDR3 DNA: TGTGCCAGCAGGAGTCAAACCGGGAGATCCTACGAGCAGTACTTC
D gene: TRBD1; clone size: NA; V gene: TRBV7-9; J gene: TRBJ2-1; CDR3 protein: CASSPDRGGYNEQFF; CDR3 DNA: TGTGCCAGCAGCCCGGACAGGGGAGGGTACAATGAGCAGTTCTTC
D gene: NA; clone size: NA; V gene: TRBV19; J gene: TRBJ1-5; CDR3 protein: CASSPPAGSNQPQHF; CDR3 DNA: TGTGCCAGTAGTCCCCCAGCGGGAAGCAATCAGCCCCAGCATTTT
D gene: NA; clone size: few; V gene: TRBV19; J gene: TRBJ2-5; CDR3 protein: CASRAGQGETQYF; CDR3 DNA: TGTGCCAGTCGAGCAGGGCAGGGGGAGACCCAGTACTTC
D gene: NA; clone size: NA; V gene: TRBV9; J gene: TRBJ2-2; CDR3 protein: CASSVVGTNTGELFF; CDR3 DNA: TGTGCCAGCAGCGTAGTAGGGACAAACACCGGGGAGCTGTTTTTT
D gene: TRBD2; clone size: NA; V gene: TRBV4-1; J gene: TRBJ2-5; CDR3 protein: CASRHNLAAEETQYF; CDR3 DNA: TGCGCCAGCAGGCACAACCTAGCGGCTGAAGAGACCCAGTACTTC
D gene: NA; clone size: NA; V gene: TRBV7-8; J gene: TRBJ1-2; CDR3 protein: CASSLQGYYGYTF; CDR3 DNA: TGTGCCAGCAGCTTACAGGGTTACTATGGCTACACCTTC
D gene: NA; clone size: NA; V gene: TRBV5-4; J gene: TRBJ1-3; CDR3 protein: CASSLSWASGNTIYF; CDR3 DNA: TGTGCCAGCAGCTTGTCGTGGGCGTCGGGAAACACCATATATTTT
D gene: TRBD2; clone size: NA; V gene: TRBV5-5; J gene: TRBJ2-3; CDR3 protein: CASSFDGTSGGTDTQYF; CDR3 DNA: TGTGCCAGCAGCTTTGACGGGACAAGCGGGGGTACAGATACGCAGTATTTT
D gene: TRBD1; clone size: NA; V gene: TRBV7-9; J gene: TRBJ2-7; CDR3 protein: CASSLIGTGQGDEQYF; CDR3 DNA: TGTGCCAGCAGCTTGATTGGGACAGGTCAAGGCGACGAGCAGTACTTC
D gene: TRBD2; clone size: NA; V gene: TRBV18; J gene: TRBJ2-1; CDR3 protein: CASSHLLAGGTPRNNEQFF; CDR3 DNA: TGTGCCAGCTCACACCTACTAGCGGGGGGCACTCCTAGAAACAATGAGCAGTTCTTC
D gene: TRBD1; clone size: few; V gene: TRBV27; J gene: TRBJ2-7; CDR3 protein: CASSLTPGTASYEQYF; CDR3 DNA: TGTGCCAGCAGTCTTACTCCCGGGACAGCCTCCTACGAGCAGTACTTC
D gene: NA; clone size: NA; V gene: TRBV18; J gene: TRBJ2-7; CDR3 protein: CASSPIQGGSYEQYF; CDR3 DNA: TGTGCCAGCTCACCTATACAGGGTGGGTCCTACGAGCAGTACTTC
D gene: NA; clone size: NA; V gene: TRBV11-3; J gene: TRBJ2-5; CDR3 protein: CASSPRALGGTQYF; CDR3 DNA: TGTGCCAGCAGCCCCCGGGCACTAGGAGGGACCCAGTACTTC
D gene: TRBD1; clone size: few; V gene: TRBV5-8; J gene: TRBJ1-2; CDR3 protein: CASSLKWANRGRKDGYTF; CDR3 DNA: TGTGCCAGCAGCTTGAAATGGGCGAACAGGGGGCGAAAGGATGGCTACACCTTC
D gene: NA; clone size: NA; V gene: TRBV5-6; J gene: TRBJ2-1; CDR3 protein: CASSVAYVINNEQFF; CDR3 DNA: TGTGCCAGCAGCGTAGCGTACGTTATCAACAATGAGCAGTTCTTC
D gene: NA; clone size: NA; V gene: TRBV13; J gene: TRBJ2-7; CDR3 protein: CASSLGDYEQYF; CDR3 DNA: TGTGCCAGCAGTTTGGGCGACTACGAGCAGTACTTC
D gene: NA; clone size: once; V gene: TRBV10-1; J gene: TRBJ1-1; CDR3 protein: CASSESGWTEAFF; CDR3 DNA: TGCGCCAGCAGTGAGTCCGGGTGGACTGAAGCTTTCTTT
D gene: NA; clone size: NA; V gene: TRBV5-4; J gene: TRBJ1-5; CDR3 protein: CASSTGSGEGQPQHF; CDR3 DNA: TGTGCCAGCAGCACTGGGTCGGGGGAAGGGCAGCCCCAGCATTTT
D gene: NA; clone size: NA; V gene: TRBV30; J gene: TRBJ2-7; CDR3 protein: CAWSRSSLRWPGVSDEQYF; CDR3 DNA: TGTGCCTGGAGCCGCTCCTCCCTAAGGTGGCCAGGGGTATCAGACGAGCAGTACTTC
D gene: TRBD2; clone size: NA; V gene: TRBV2; J gene: TRBJ2-3; CDR3 protein: CASTAGGDTQYF; CDR3 DNA: TGTGCCAGCACTGCGGGAGGAGATACGCAGTATTTT
D gene: NA; clone size: NA; V gene: TRBV5-4; J gene: TRBJ2-7; CDR3 protein: CASSFGAEAGSYEQYF; CDR3 DNA: TGTGCCAGCAGCTTTGGAGCGGAGGCGGGCTCCTACGAGCAGTACTTC
D gene: TRBD1; clone size: once; V gene: TRBV19; J gene: TRBJ1-5; CDR3 protein: CASIGGGMPQHF; CDR3 DNA: TGTGCCAGTATTGGAGGGGGCATGCCCCAGCATTTT
D gene: TRBD1; clone size: NA; V gene: TRBV7-7; J gene: TRBJ2-5; CDR3 protein: CASSFSTGGGTQYF; CDR3 DNA: TGTGCTAGCAGCTTCTCAACAGGGGGAGGGACCCAGTACTTC
D gene: TRBD1; clone size: NA; V gene: TRBV2; J gene: TRBJ1-4; CDR3 protein: CASRRGEGQGLRLGLDEKLFF; CDR3 DNA: TGTGCCAGCAGGCGGGGGGAAGGACAGGGGTTAAGGCTCGGCCTCGATGAAAAACTGTTTTTT
D gene: TRBD1; clone size: once; V gene: TRBV4-2; J gene: TRBJ1-1; CDR3 protein: CASSQDGTGGTEAFF; CDR3 DNA: TGTGCCAGCAGCCAAGACGGGACAGGGGGGACTGAAGCTTTCTTT
D gene: TRBD1; clone size: NA; V gene: TRBV5-6; J gene: TRBJ1-1; CDR3 protein: CASSRAWGQGARAFF; CDR3 DNA: TGTGCCAGCAGCCGCGCTTGGGGACAGGGGGCAAGAGCTTTCTTT
D gene: TRBD1; clone size: NA; V gene: TRBV5-1; J gene: TRBJ1-2; CDR3 protein: CASSLATGPTDYGYTF; CDR3 DNA: TGCGCCAGCAGCTTGGCGACAGGGCCGACGGACTATGGCTACACCTTC
D gene: NA; clone size: NA; V gene: TRBV10-1; J gene: TRBJ2-7; CDR3 protein: CASSESAYLPHEQYF; CDR3 DNA: TGCGCCAGCAGTGAGTCCGCGTACTTACCCCACGAGCAGTACTTC
D gene: NA; clone size: NA; V gene: TRBV4-1; J gene: TRBJ1-2; CDR3 protein: CASSQVGVDRYGYTF; CDR3 DNA: TGCGCCAGCAGCCAAGTAGGAGTAGACCGCTATGGCTACACCTTC
D gene: TRBD1; clone size: NA; V gene: TRBV11-2; J gene: TRBJ1-1; CDR3 protein: CASSGDRATEAFF; CDR3 DNA: TGTGCCAGCAGCGGCGACAGGGCCACTGAAGCTTTCTTT
D gene: NA; clone size: NA; V gene: TRBV9; J gene: TRBJ1-2; CDR3 protein: CASSPRAWRGFYGYTF; CDR3 DNA: TGTGCCAGCAGCCCCCGCGCGTGGAGGGGCTTCTATGGCTACACCTTC
D gene: TRBD1; clone size: few; V gene: TRBV30; J gene: TRBJ1-3; CDR3 protein: CAWRRGQGVSGNTIYF; CDR3 DNA: TGTGCCTGGAGACGGGGACAGGGGGTCTCTGGAAACACCATATATTTT
D gene: NA; clone size: NA; V gene: TRBV27; J gene: TRBJ1-4; CDR3 protein: CASGGWGSNEKLFF; CDR3 DNA: TGTGCCAGCGGAGGATGGGGTTCTAATGAAAAACTGTTTTTT
D gene: TRBD1; clone size: NA; V gene: TRBV15; J gene: TRBJ2-5; CDR3 protein: CATSRKGARETQYF; CDR3 DNA: TGTGCCACCAGCAGAAAGGGGGCGAGGGAGACCCAGTACTTC
D gene: NA; clone size: NA; V gene: TRBV4-1; J gene: TRBJ1-1; CDR3 protein: CASSQEAGGTEAFF; CDR3 DNA: TGCGCCAGCAGCCAAGAGGCCGGGGGCACTGAAGCTTTCTTT
D gene: TRBD2; clone size: NA; V gene: TRBV18; J gene: TRBJ2-3; CDR3 protein: CASLPPAGSTDTQYF; CDR3 DNA: TGTGCCAGCTTACCACCAGCGGGGAGCACAGATACGCAGTATTTT
D gene: TRBD1; clone size: NA; V gene: TRBV5-1; J gene: TRBJ2-1; CDR3 protein: CASSSTGYNEQFF; CDR3 DNA: TGCGCCAGCAGCTCGACAGGGTACAATGAGCAGTTCTTC